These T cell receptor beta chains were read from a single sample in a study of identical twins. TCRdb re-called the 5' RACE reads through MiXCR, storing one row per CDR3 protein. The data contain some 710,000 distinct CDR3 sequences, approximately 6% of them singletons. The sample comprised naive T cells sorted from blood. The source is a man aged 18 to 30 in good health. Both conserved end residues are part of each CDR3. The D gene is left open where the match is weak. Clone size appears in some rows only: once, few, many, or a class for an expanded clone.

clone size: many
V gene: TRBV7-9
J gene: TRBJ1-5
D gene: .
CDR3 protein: CASSLDRHPQHF
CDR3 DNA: TGTGCCAGCAGCCTCGACAGACATCCCCAGCATTTT

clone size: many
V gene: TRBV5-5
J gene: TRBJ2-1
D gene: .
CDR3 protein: CASSLQGEQFF
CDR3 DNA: TGTGCCAGCAGTTTACAGGGTGAGCAGTTCTTC

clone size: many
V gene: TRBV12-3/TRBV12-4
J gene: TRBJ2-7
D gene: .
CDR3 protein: CASDGENSYEQYF
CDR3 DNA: TGTGCCAGCGACGGGGAGAACTCCTACGAGCAGTACTTC

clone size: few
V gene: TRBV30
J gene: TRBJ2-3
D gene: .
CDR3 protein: CAWRWGAFPDTQYF
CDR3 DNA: TGTGCCTGGAGGTGGGGTGCTTTCCCAGATACGCAGTATTTT

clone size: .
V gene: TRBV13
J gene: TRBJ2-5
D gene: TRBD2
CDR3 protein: CASSKLAGGPITETQYF
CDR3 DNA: TGTGCCAGCAGCAAGCTAGCGGGAGGGCCGATCACGGAGACCCAGTACTTC

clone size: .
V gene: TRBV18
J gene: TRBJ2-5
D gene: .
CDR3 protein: CASSPPDQYQETQYF
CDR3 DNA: TGTGCCAGCTCACCCCCGGATCAATATCAAGAGACCCAGTACTTC

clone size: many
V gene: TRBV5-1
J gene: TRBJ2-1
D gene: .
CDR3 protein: CASSWPQGHLGNEQFF
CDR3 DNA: TGCGCCAGCAGCTGGCCACAGGGTCATCTGGGGAATGAGCAGTTCTTC

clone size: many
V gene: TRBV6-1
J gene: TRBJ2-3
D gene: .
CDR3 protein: CASSLLGPAKADTQYF
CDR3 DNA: TGTGCCAGCAGCCTCCTAGGCCCCGCCAAAGCAGATACGCAGTATTTT

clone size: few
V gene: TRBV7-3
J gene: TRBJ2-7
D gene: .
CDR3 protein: CASSLSSSTGEQYF
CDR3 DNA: TGTGCCAGCAGCTTATCAAGTAGTACCGGCGAGCAGTACTTC

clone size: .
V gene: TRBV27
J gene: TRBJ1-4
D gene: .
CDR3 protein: CASSLSSLQEEKLFF
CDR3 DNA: TGTGCCAGCAGTTTATCTAGTTTGCAGGAGGAAAAACTGTTTTTT

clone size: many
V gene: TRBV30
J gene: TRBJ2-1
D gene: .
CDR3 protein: CACERGSRDEQFF
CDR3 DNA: TGTGCCTGTGAGCGAGGGAGTAGGGATGAGCAGTTCTTC

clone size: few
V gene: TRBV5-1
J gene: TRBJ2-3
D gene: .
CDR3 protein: CASSLQAVGTDTQYF
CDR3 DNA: TGCGCCAGCAGCTTGCAGGCAGTGGGGACAGATACGCAGTATTTT

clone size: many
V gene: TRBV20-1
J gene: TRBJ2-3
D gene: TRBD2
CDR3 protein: CSASGTSSSDTQYF
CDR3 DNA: TGCAGTGCTTCCGGGACTAGCTCTTCAGATACGCAGTATTTT

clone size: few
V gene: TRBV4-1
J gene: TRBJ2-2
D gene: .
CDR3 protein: CASSQDPGETFTGELFF
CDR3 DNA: TGCGCCAGCAGCCAAGACCCAGGCGAGACCTTCACCGGGGAGCTGTTTTTT

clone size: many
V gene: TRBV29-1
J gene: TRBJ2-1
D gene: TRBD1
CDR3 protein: CSGEGGSLPYNEQFF
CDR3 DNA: TGCAGCGGGGAAGGGGGCAGCCTACCCTACAATGAGCAGTTCTTC

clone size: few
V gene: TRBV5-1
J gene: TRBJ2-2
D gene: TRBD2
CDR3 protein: CASSSGQYTGELFF
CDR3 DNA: TGCGCCAGCAGTAGCGGGCAGTACACCGGGGAGCTGTTTTTT

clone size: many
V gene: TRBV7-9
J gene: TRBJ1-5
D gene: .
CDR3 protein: CASSLAGERQPQHF
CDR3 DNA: TGTGCCAGCAGCTTAGCGGGGGAAAGACAGCCCCAGCATTTT

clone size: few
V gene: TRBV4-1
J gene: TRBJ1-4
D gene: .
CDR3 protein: CASRMTTNEKLFF
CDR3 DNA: TGCGCCAGCCGAATGACAACTAATGAAAAACTGTTTTTT

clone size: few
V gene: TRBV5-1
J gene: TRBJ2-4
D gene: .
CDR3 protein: CASSFGQLGIQYF
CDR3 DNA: TGCGCCAGCAGCTTTGGCCAGCTGGGCATTCAGTACTTC

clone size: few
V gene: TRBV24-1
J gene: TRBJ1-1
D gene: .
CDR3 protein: CATSSGMNTEAFF
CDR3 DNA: TGTGCCACCAGTTCGGGCATGAACACTGAAGCTTTCTTT

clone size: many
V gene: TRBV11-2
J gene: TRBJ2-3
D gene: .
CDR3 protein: CASTFDRSYTDTQYF
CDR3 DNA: TGTGCCAGCACCTTTGACAGGTCCTACACAGATACGCAGTATTTT

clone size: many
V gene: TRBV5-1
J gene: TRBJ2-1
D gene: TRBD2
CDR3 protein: CASSLPSGSYEQFF
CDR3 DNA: TGCGCCAGCAGCTTGCCCAGCGGGAGCTATGAGCAGTTCTTC

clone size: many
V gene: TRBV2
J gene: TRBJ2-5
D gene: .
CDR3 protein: CASSEALRTRETQYF
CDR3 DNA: TGTGCCAGCAGTGAAGCGCTTAGGACCAGAGAGACCCAGTACTTC

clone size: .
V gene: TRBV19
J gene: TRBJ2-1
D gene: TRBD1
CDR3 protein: CASNLQGAYEQFF
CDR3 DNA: TGTGCCAGTAACCTCCAGGGGGCATATGAGCAGTTCTTC

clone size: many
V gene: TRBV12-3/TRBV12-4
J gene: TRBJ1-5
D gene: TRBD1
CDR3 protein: CASRSGTDSYSNQPQHF
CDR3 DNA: TGTGCCAGCAGATCCGGGACAGACTCTTATAGCAATCAGCCCCAGCATTTT

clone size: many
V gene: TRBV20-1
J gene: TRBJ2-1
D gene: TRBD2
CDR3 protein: CSAAGASGSYEQFF
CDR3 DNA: TGCAGTGCCGCCGGGGCTAGCGGGTCCTATGAGCAGTTCTTC

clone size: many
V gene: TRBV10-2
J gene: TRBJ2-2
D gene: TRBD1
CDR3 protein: CASSGDRPPDTGELFF
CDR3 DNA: TGCGCCAGCAGTGGGGACAGACCGCCTGACACCGGGGAGCTGTTTTTT

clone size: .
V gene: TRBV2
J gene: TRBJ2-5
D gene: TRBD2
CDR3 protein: CASSDPPSGRADETQYF
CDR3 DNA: TGTGCCAGCAGCGACCCTCCTAGCGGGAGGGCCGATGAGACCCAGTACTTC

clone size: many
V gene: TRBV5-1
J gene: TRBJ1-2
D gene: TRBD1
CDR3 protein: CASSSLTGGEDGYTF
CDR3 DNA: TGCGCCAGCAGCTCCCTGACAGGGGGAGAGGATGGCTACACCTTC

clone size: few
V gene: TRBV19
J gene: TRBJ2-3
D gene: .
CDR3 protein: CASGRGGRSDTQYF
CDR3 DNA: TGTGCCAGTGGGCGAGGGGGTCGGTCCGATACGCAGTATTTT

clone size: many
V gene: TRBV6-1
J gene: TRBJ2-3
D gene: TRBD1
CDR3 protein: CASNRDRGTDTQYF
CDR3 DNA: TGTGCCAGCAACCGGGACAGGGGCACAGATACGCAGTATTTT

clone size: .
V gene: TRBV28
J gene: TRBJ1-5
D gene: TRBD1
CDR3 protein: CASRWQQGRLQPQHF
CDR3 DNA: TGTGCCAGCAGATGGCAACAGGGGCGCTTACAGCCCCAGCATTTT

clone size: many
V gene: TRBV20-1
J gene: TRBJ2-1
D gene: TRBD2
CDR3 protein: CSARGLADYNEQFF
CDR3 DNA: TGCAGTGCTAGAGGCCTAGCGGACTACAATGAGCAGTTCTTC

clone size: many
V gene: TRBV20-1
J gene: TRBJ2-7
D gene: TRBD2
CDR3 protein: CSAIAGGLYEQYF
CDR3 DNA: TGCAGTGCGATAGCGGGAGGACTCTACGAGCAGTACTTC

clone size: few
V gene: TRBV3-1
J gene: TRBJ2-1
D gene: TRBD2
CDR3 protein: CASSYSLAALRSYNEQFF
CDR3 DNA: TGTGCCAGCAGTTACTCCCTAGCGGCCCTAAGGTCCTACAATGAGCAGTTCTTC

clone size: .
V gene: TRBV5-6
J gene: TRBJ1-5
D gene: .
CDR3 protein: CASSLGYGQPQHF
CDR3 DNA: TGTGCCAGCAGCTTAGGCTATGGTCAGCCCCAGCATTTT

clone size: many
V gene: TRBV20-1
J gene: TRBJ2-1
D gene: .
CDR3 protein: CSAPVGTSLNEQFF
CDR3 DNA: TGCAGTGCTCCAGTGGGAACTAGCCTCAATGAGCAGTTCTTC

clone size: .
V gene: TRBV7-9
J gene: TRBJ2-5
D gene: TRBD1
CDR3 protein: CASSETGLVQETQYF
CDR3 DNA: TGTGCCAGCAGTGAGACAGGGCTTGTCCAAGAGACCCAGTACTTC

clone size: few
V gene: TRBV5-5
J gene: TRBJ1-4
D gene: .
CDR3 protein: CASSLELEKLFF
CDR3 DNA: TGTGCCAGCAGCTTGGAGCTTGAAAAACTGTTTTTT

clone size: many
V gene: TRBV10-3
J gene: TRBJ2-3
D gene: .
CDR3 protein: CAINQGPTTDTQYF
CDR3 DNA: TGTGCCATCAACCAAGGACCCACCACAGATACGCAGTATTTT

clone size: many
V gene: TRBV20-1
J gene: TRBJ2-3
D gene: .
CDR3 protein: CSARVNWLSTDTQYF
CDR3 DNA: TGCAGTGCTAGAGTGAACTGGCTTAGCACAGATACGCAGTATTTT

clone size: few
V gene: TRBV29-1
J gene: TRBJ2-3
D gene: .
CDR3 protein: CSGRDTGGTDTQYF
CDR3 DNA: TGCAGCGGGCGGGATACTGGGGGCACAGATACGCAGTATTTT

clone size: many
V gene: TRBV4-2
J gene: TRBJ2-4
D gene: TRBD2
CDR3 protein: CASSQVGGGAKNIQYF
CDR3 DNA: TGTGCCAGCAGCCAAGTCGGGGGGGGAGCCAAAAACATTCAGTACTTC

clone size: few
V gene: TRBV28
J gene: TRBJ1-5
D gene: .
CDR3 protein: CASSFIRESNQPQHF
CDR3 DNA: TGTGCCAGCAGTTTTATAAGGGAAAGCAATCAGCCCCAGCATTTT

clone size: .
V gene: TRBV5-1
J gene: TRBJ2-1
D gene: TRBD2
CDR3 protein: CASTAGGSYNEQFF
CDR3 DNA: TGCGCCAGTACAGCGGGAGGGTCCTACAATGAGCAGTTCTTC

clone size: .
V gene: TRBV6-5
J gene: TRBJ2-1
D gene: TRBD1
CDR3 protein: CASSSPGQGGPEQFF
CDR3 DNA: TGTGCCAGCAGTTCTCCGGGACAGGGCGGTCCTGAGCAGTTCTTC

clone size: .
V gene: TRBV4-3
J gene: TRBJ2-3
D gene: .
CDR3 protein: CASSHERTDTQYF
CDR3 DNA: TGCGCCAGCAGCCACGAAAGAACCGATACGCAGTATTTT

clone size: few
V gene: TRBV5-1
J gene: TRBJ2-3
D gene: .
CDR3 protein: CASSFDGLSTDTQYF
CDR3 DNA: TGCGCCAGCAGCTTCGACGGCCTGAGCACAGATACGCAGTATTTT